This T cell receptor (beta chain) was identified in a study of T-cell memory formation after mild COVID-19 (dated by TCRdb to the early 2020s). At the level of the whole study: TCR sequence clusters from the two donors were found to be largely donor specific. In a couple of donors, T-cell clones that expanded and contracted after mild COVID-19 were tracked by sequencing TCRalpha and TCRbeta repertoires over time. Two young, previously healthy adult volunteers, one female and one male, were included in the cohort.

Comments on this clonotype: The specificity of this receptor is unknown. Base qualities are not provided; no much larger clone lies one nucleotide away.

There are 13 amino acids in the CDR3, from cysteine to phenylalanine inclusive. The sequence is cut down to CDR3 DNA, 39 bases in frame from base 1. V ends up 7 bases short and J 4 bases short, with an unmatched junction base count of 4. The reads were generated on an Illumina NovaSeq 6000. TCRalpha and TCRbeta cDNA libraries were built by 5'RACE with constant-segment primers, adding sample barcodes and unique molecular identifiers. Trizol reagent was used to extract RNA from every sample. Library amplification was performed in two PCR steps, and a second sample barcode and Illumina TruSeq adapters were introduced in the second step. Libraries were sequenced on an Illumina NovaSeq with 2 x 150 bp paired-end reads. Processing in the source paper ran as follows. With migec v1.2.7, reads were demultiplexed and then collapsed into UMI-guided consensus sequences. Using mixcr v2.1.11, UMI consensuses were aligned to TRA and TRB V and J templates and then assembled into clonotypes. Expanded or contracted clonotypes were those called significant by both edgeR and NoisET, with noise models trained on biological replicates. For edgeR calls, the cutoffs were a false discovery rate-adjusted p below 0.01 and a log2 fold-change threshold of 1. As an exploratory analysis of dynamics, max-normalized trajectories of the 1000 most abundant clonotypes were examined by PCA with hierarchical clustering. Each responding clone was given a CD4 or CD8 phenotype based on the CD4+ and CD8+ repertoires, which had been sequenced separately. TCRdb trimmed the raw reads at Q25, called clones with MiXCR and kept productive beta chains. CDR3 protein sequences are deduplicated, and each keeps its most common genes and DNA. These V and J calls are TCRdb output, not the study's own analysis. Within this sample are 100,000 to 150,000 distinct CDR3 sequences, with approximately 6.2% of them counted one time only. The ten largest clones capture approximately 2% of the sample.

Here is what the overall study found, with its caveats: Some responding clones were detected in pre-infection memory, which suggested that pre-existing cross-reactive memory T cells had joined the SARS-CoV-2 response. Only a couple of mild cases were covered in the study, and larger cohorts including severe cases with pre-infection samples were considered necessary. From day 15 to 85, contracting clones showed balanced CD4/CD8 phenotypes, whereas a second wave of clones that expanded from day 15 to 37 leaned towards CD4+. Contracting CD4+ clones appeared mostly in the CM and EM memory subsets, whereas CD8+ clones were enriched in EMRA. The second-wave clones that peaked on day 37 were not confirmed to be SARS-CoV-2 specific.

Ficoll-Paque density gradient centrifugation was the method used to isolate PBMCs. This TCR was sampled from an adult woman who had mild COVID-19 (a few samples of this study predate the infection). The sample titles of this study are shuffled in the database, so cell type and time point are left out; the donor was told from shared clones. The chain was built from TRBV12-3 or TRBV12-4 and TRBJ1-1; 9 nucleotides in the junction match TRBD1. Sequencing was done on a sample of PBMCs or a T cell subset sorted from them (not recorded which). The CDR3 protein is CASTSGQGTEAFF. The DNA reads TGTGCCAGCACGTCGGGACAGGGCACTGAAGCTTTCTTT.